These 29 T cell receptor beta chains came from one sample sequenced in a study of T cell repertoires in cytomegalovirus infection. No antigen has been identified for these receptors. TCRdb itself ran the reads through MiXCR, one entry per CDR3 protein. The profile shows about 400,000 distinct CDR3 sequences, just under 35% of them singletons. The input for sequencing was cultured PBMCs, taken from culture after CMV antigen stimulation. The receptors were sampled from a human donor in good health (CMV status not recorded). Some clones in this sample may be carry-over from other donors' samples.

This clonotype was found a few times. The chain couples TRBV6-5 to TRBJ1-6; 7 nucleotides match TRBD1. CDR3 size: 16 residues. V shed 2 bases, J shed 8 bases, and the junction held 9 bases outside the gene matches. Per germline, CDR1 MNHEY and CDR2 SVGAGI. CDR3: CASSYESGTVDSPLHF. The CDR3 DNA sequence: TGTGCCAGCAGTTACGAGTCCGGGACAGTGGATTCACCCCTCCACTTT.

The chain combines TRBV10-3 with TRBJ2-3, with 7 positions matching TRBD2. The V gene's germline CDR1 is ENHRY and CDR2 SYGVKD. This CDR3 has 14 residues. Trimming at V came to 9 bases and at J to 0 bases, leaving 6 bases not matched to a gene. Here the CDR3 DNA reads TGTGCCATTCAAGCGGGGACTAGCACAGATACGCAGTATTTT. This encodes CAIQAGTSTDTQYF.

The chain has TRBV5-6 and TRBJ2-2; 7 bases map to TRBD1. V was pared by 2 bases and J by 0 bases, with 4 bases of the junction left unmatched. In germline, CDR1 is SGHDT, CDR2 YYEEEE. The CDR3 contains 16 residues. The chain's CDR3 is CASSFWTGANTGELFF. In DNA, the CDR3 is TGTGCCAGCAGCTTTTGGACAGGAGCGAACACCGGGGAGCTGTTTTTT.

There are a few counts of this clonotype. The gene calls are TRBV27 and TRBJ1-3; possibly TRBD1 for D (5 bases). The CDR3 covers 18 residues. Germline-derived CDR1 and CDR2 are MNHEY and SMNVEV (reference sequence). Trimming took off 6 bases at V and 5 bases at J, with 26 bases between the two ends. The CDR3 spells CASRPDPGGDSERNTIYF. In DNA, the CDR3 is TGTGCCAGCAGACCCGACCCGGGGGGTGATTCTGAAAGAAACACCATATATTTT.

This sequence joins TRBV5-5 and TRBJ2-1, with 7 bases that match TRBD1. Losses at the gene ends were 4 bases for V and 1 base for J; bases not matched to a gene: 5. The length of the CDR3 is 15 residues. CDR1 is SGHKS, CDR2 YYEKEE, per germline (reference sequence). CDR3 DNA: TGTGCCAGCAGCACTACAGGGGCTTCCTACAATGAGCAGTTCTTC. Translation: CASSTTGASYNEQFF.

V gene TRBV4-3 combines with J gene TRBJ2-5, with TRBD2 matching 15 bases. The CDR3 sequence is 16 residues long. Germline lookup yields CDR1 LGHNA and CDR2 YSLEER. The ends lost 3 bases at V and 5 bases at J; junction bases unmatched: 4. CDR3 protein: CASSQGLAGGGETQYF. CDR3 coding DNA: TGCGCCAGCAGCCAGGGACTAGCGGGAGGTGGTGAGACCCAGTACTTC.

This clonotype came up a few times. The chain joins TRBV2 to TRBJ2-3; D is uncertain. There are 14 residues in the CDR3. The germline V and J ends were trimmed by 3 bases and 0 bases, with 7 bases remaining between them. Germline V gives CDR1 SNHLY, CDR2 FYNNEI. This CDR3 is CASSDIASTDTQYF. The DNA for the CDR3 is TGTGCCAGCAGTGACATCGCTAGCACAGATACGCAGTATTTT.

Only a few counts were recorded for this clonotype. CDR3 in amino acids: CASSLGGSWRVNGYTF. The CDR3 DNA reads TGTGCCAGCAGCTTAGGAGGATCGTGGAGGGTCAATGGCTACACCTTC. The rearrangement links TRBV7-6 to TRBJ1-2; D unresolved. The CDR3 loop spans 16 amino acids. Germline V CDR1 and CDR2: SGHVS, FNYEAQ. Deletions cut 1 base from V and 6 bases from J, with 18 bases between.

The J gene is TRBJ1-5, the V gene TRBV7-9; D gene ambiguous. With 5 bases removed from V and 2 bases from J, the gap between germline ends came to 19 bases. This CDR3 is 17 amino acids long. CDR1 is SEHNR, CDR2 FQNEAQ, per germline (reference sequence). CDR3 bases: TGTGCCAGCAGCATCTCTAGTGGCCCAGGAGGCAATCAGCCCCAGCATTTT. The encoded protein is CASSISSGPGGNQPQHF.

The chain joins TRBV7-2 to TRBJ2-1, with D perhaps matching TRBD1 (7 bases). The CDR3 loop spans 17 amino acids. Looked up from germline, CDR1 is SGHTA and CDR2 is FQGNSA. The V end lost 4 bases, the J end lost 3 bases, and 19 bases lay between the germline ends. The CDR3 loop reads CASSWIRGRRGYNEQFF. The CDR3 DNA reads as TGTGCCAGCAGCTGGATCAGGGGGAGGAGGGGCTACAATGAGCAGTTCTTC.

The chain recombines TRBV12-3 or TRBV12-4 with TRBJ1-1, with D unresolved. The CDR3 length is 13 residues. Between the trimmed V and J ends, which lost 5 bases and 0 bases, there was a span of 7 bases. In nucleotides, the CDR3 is TGTGCCAGCAGTCAAAAGTTGAACACTGAAGCTTTCTTT. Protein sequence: CASSQKLNTEAFF.

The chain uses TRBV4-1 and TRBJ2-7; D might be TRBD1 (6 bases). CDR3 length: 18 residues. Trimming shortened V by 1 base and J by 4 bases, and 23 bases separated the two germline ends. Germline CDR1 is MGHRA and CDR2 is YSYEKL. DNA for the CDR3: TGCGCCAGCAGCCAAGGGGACAATATATCTCGCGGAGGTTACGAGCAGTACGTC. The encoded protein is CASSQGDNISRGGYEQYV.

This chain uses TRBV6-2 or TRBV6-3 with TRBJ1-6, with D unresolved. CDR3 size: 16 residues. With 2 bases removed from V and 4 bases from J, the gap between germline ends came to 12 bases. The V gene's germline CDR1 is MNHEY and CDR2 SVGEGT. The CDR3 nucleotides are TGTGCCAGCAGTTACCGTGGTTCGGAGTATAATTCACCCCTCCACTTT. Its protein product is CASSYRGSEYNSPLHF.

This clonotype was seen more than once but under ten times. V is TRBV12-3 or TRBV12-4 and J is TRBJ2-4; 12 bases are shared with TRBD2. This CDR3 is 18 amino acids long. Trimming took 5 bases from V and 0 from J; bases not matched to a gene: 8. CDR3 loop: CASSRTSGNVLAKNIQYF. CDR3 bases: TGTGCCAGCAGTCGGACTAGCGGGAACGTCCTAGCCAAAAACATTCAGTACTTC.

The chain's CDR3 is CASSLGPWSNSPLHF. The CDR3 DNA follows: TGTGCCAGCAGCTTAGGGCCTTGGAGTAATTCACCCCTCCACTTT. This rearrangement joins TRBV7-2 to TRBJ1-6; no clear D gene. Germline V gives CDR1 SGHTA, CDR2 FQGNSA. This CDR3 is 15 amino acids long. Trimming removed 1 base from V and 6 bases from J, with 10 bases in between.

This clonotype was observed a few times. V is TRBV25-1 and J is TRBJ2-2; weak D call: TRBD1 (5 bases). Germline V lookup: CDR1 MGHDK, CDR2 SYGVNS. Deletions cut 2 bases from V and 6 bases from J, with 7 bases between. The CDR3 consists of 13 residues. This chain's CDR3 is CASSEQGPGELFF. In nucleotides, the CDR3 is TGTGCCAGCAGTGAACAGGGCCCCGGGGAGCTGTTTTTT. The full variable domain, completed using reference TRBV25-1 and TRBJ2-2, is EADIYQTPRYLVIGTGKKITLECSQTMGHDKMYWYQQDPGMELHLIHYSYGVNSTEKGDLSSESTVSRIRTEHFPLTLESARPSHTSQYLCASSEQGPGELFFGEGSRLTVL.

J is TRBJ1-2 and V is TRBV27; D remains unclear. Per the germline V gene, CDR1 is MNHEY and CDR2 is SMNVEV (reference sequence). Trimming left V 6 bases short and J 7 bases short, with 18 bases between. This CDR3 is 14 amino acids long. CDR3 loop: CASRSPYGVGGYTF. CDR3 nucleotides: TGTGCCAGCAGGTCCCCTTACGGGGTCGGTGGCTACACCTTC.

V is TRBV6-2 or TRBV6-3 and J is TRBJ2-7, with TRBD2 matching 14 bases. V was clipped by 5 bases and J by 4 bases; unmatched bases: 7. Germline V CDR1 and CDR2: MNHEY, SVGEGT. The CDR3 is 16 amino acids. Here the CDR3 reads CASSDGLAGGPYEQYV. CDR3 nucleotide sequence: TGTGCCAGCAGTGACGGACTAGCGGGAGGCCCTTACGAGCAGTACGTC.

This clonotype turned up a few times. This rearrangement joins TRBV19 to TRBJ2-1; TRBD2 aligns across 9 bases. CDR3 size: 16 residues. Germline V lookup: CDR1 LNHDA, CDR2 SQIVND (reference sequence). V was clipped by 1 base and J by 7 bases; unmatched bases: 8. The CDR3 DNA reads TGTGCCAGTAGTATAGTTGGGACTAGCATGGGAAATGAGCAGTTCTTC. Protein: CASSIVGTSMGNEQFF.

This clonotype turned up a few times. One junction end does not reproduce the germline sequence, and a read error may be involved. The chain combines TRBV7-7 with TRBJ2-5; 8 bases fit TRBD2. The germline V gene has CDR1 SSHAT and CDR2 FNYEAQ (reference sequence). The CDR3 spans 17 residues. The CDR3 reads CASSLGLASGRGETQYF. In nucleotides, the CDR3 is TGTGCTAGCAGCTTGGGACTCGCGAGCGGGAGAGGAGAGACCCAGTACTTC.

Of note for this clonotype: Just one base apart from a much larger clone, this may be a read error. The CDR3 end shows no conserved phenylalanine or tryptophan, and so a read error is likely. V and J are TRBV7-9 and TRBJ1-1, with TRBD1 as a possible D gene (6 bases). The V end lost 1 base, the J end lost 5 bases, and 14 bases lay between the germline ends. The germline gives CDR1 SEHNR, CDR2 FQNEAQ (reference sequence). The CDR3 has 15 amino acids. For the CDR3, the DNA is TGTGCCAGCAGCTTAGGCCAACAGGGTGGGACTGAAGCTTTCCTT. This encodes CASSLGQQGGTEAFL.

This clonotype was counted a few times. The CDR3 bases are TGTGCCAGCAGACAGGGGGTTATATACGAGCAGTACGTC. Translation gives CASRQGVIYEQYV. The gene calls are TRBV6-6 and TRBJ2-7; the match to TRBD1 covers 8 bases. Trimming cost V 6 bases and J 4 bases; bases outside gene matches: 5. This CDR3 contains 13 residues. From germline, CDR1 is MNHNY and CDR2 SVGAGI (reference sequence).

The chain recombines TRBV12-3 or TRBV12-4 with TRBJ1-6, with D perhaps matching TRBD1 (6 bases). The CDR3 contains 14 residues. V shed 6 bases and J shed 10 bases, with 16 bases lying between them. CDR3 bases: TGTGCCAGCAGATTTCGGGGGCGAGACTCACCCCTCCACTTT. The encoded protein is CASRFRGRDSPLHF.

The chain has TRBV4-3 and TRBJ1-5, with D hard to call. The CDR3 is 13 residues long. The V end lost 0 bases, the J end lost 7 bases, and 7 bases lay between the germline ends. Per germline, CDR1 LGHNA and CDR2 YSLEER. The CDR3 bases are TGCGCCAGCAGCCAAGATCGGCGGCAGCCCCAGCATTTT. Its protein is CASSQDRRQPQHF.

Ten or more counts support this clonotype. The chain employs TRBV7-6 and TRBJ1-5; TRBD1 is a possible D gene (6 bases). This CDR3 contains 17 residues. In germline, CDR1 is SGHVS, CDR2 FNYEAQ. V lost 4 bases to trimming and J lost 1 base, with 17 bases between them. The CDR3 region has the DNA TGTGCCAGCAGCTCCGGATCGGGACATCCGAGCAATCAGCCCCAGCATTTT. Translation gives CASSSGSGHPSNQPQHF.

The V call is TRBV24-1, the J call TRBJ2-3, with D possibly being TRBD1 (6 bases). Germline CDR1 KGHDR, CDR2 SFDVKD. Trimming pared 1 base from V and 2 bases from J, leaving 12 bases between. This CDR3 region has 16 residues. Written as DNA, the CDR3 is TGTGCCACCAGTGATTTCCAGGGGACCTACACAGATACGCAGTATTTT. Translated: CATSDFQGTYTDTQYF.

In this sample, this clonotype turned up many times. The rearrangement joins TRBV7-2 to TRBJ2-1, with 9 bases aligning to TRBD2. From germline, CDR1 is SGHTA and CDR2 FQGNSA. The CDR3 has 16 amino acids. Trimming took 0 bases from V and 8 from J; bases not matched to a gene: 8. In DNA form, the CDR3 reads TGTGCCAGCAGCTTAGCCGGGACTAGCCGTAGGTATGAGCAGTTCTTC. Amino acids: CASSLAGTSRRYEQFF.

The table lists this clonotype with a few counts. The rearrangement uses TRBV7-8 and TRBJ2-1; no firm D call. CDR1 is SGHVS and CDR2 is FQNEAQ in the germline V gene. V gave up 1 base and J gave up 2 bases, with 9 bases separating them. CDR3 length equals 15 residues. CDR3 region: CASSLGLSPYNEQFF. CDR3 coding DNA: TGTGCCAGCAGCTTAGGTCTATCGCCCTACAATGAGCAGTTCTTC. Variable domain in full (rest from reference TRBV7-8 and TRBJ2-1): GAGVSQSPRYKVAKRGQDVALRCDPISGHVSLFWYQQALGQGPEFLTYFQNEAQLDKSGLPSDRFFAERPEGSVSTLKIQRTQQEDSAVYLCASSLGLSPYNEQFFGPGTRLTVL.

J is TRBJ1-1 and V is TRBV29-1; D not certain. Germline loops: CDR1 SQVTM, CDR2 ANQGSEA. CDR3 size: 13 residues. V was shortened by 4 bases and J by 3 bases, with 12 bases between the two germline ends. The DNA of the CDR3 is TGCAGCGTTGCCAGGACTTGGGACACTGAAGCTTTCTTT. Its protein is CSVARTWDTEAFF.